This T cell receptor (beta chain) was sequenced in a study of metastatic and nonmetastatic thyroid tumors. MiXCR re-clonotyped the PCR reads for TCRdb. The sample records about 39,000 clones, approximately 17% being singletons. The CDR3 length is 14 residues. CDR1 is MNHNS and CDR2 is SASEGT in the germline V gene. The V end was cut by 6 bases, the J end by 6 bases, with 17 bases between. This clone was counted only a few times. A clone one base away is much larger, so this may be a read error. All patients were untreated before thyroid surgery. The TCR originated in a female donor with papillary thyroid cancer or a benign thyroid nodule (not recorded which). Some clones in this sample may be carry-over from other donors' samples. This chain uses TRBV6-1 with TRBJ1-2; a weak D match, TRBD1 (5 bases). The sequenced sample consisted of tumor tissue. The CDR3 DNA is TGTGCCAGCAGCTCGACTGAGGGAGGGGATGGCTACACCTTC. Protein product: CASSSTEGGDGYTF.